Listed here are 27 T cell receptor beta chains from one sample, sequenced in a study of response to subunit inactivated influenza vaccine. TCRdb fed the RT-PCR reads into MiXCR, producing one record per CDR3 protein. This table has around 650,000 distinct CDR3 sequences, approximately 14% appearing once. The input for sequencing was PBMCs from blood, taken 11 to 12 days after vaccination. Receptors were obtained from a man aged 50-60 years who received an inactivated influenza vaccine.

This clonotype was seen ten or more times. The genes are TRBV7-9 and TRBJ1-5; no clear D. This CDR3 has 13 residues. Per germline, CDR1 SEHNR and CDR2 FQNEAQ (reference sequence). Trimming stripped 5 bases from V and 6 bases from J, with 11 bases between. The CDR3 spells CASSRGFGQPQHF. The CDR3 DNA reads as TGTGCCAGCAGCCGGGGTTTCGGTCAGCCCCAGCATTTT.

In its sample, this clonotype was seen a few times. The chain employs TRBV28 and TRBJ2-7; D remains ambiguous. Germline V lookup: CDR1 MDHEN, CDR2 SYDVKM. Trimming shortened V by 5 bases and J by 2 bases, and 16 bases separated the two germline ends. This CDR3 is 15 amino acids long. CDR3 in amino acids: CASSTPGSMTYEQYF. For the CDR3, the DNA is TGTGCCAGCAGTACCCCGGGCAGTATGACCTACGAGCAGTACTTC.

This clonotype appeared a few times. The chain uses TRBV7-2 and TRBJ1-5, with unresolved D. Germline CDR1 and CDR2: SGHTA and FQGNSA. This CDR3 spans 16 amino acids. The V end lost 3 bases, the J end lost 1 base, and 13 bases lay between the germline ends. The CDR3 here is CASSFNGGRSNQPQHF. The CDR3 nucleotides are TGTGCCAGCAGCTTCAATGGTGGGCGAAGCAATCAGCCCCAGCATTTT.

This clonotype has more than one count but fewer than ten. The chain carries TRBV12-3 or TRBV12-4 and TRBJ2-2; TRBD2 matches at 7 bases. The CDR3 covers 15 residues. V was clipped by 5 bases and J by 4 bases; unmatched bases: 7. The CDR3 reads CASSRGRGGTGELFF. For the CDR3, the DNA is TGTGCCAGCAGTCGAGGGAGGGGAGGCACCGGGGAGCTGTTTTTT.

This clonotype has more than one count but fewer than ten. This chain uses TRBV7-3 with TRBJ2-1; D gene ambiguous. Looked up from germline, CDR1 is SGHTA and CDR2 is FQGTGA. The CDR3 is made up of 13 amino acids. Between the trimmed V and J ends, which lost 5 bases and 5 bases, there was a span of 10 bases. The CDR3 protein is CASSPTMDNEQFF. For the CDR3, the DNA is TGTGCCAGCAGCCCGACGATGGACAATGAGCAGTTCTTC.

This chain's CDR3 is CSAPSVPGGTLNTGELFF. The CDR3 region has the DNA TGCAGTGCTCCCTCCGTCCCCGGCGGGACCCTTAACACCGGGGAGCTGTTTTTT. The chain combines TRBV20-1 with TRBJ2-2; D is possibly TRBD2 (6 bases). Per the germline V gene, CDR1 is DFQATT and CDR2 is SNEGSKA (reference sequence). Deletions cut 5 bases from V and 2 bases from J, with 24 bases between. The CDR3 is made up of 18 amino acids.

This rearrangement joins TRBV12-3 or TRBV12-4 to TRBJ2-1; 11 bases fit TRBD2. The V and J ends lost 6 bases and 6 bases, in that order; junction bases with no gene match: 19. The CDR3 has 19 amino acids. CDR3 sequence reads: CASSLRDRSGRAEVNEQFF. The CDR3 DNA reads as TGTGCCAGCAGCCTGCGGGATCGTAGCGGGAGGGCCGAGGTCAATGAGCAGTTCTTC.

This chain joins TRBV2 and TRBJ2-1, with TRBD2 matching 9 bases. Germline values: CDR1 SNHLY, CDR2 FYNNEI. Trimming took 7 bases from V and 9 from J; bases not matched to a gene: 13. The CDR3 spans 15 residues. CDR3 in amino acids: CASNPVAGARGEQFF. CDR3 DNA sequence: TGTGCCAGCAACCCGGTAGCGGGAGCAAGGGGTGAGCAGTTCTTC.

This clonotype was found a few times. The CDR3 here is CASSFGQESEKLFF. The CDR3 nucleotides read TGCGCCAGCAGCTTTGGGCAAGAGAGTGAAAAACTGTTTTTT. The V and J genes are TRBV5-1 and TRBJ1-4, with D uncertain. The V end was cut by 2 bases, the J end by 7 bases, with 12 bases between. Germline-derived CDR1 and CDR2 are SGHRS and YFSETQ. This CDR3 comprises 14 residues. Full variable domain (missing parts from reference TRBV5-1 and TRBJ1-4): KAGVTQTPRYLIKTRGQQVTLSCSPISGHRSVSWYQQTPGQGLQFLFEYFSETQRNKGNFPGRFSGRQFSNSRSEMNVSTLELGDSALYLCASSFGQESEKLFFGSGTQLSVL.

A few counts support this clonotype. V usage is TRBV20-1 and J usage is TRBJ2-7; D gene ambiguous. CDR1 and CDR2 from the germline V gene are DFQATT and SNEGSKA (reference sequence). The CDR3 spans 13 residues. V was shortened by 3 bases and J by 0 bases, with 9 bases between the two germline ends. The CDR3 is CSASPRSSYEQYF. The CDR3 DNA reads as TGCAGTGCTAGTCCGAGGAGCTCCTACGAGCAGTACTTC.

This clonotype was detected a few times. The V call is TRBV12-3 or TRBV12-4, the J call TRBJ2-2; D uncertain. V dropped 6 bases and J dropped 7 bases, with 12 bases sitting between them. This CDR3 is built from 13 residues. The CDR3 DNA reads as TGTGCCAGCAGCCCCTTTCGGCTCGGGGAGCTGTTTTTT. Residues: CASSPFRLGELFF.

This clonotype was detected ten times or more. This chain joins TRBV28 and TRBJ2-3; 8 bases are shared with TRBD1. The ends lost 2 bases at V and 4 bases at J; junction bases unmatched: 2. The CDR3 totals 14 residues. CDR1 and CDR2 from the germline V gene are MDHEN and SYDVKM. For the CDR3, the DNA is TGTGCCAGCAGTTTAGACAGGGGCCCAGATACGCAGTATTTT. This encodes CASSLDRGPDTQYF.

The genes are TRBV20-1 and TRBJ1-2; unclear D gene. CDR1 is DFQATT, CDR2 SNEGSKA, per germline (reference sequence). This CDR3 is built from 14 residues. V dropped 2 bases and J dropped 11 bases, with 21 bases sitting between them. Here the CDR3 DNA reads TGCAGTGCTAGACCCCCTGGGCGAGCCCTCGGTTACACCTTC. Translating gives CSARPPGRALGYTF.

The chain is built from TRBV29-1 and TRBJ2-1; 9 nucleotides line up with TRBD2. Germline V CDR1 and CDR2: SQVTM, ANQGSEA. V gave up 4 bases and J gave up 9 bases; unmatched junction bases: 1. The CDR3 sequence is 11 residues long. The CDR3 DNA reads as TGCAGCGTTGGGCGGGAGGGTGAGCAGTTCTTC. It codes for CSVGREGEQFF.

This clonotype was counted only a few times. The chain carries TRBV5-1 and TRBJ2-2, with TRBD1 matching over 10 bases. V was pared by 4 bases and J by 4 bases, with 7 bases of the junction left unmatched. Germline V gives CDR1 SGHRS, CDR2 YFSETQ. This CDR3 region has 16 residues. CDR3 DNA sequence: TGCGCCAGCAGCAGTCTCCGGGACAGGGGCACCGGGGAGCTGTTTTTT. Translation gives CASSSLRDRGTGELFF.

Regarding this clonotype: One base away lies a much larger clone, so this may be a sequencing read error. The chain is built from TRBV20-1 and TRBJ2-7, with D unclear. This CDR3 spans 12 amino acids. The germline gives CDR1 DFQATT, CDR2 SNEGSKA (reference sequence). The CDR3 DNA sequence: TGCAGTGCAGCAAAACCCTCCAACGAGCAGTACTTC. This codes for CSAAKPSNEQYF.

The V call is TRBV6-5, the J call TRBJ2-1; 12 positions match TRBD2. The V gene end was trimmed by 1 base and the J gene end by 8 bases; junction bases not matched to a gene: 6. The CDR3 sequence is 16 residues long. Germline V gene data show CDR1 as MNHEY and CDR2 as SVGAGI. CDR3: CASSYFSSGRAYEQFF. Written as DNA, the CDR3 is TGTGCCAGCAGTTACTTTTCTAGCGGGAGGGCTTATGAGCAGTTCTTC.

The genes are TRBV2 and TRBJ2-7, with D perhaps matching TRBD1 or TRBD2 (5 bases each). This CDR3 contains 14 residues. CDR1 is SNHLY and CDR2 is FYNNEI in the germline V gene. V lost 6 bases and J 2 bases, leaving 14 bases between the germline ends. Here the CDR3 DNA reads TGTGCCAGCAGGGCGGAAGGGACGACCTACGAGCAGTACTTC. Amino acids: CASRAEGTTYEQYF.

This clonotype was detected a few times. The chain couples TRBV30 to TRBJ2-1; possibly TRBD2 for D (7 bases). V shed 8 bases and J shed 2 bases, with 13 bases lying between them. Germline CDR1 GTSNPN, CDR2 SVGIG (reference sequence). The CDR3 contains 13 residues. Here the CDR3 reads CALGGRPYNEQFF. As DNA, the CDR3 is TGTGCCCTCGGGGGGCGGCCCTACAATGAGCAGTTCTTC.

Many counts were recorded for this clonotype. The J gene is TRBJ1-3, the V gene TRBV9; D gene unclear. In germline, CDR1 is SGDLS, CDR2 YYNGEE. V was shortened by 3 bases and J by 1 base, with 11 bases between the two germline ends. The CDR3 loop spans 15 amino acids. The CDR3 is CASSESGLSGNTIYF. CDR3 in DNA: TGTGCCAGCAGCGAGAGTGGGTTATCTGGAAACACCATATATTTT.

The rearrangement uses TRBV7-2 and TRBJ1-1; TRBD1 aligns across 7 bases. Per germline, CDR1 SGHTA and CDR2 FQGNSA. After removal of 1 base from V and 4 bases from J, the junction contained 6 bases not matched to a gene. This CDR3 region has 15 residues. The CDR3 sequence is CASSLGSGGATEAFF. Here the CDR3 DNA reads TGTGCCAGCAGCTTAGGGTCAGGGGGGGCCACTGAAGCTTTCTTT.

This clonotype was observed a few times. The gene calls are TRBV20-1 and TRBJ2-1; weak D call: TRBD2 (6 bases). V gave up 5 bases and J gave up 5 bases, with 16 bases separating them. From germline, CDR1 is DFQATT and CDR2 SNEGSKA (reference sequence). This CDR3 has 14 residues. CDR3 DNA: TGCAGTGCTCGGAGGGGCGCGGTTAACAATGAGCAGTTCTTC. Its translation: CSARRGAVNNEQFF.

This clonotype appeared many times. CDR3 sequence reads: CASSATGGQSYEQYF. CDR3 nucleotide sequence: TGCGCCAGCAGCGCCACAGGGGGCCAATCCTACGAGCAGTACTTC. This sequence joins TRBV5-1 and TRBJ2-7, with 9 bases identical to TRBD1. CDR3 size: 15 residues. Per the germline V gene, CDR1 is SGHRS and CDR2 is YFSETQ. The V segment lost 4 bases and the J segment 1 base; nucleotides outside the gene matches: 6.

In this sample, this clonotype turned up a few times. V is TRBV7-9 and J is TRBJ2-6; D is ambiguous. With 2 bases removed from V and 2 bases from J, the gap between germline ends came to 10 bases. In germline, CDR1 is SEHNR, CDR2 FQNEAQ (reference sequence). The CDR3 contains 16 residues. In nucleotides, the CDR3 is TGTGCCAGCAGCTTAAGGTCTGGGGCTGGGGCCAACGTCCTGACTTTC. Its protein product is CASSLRSGAGANVLTF. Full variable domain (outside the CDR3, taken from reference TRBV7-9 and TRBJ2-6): DTGVSQNPRHKITKRGQNVTFRCDPISEHNRLYWYRQTLGQGPEFLTYFQNEAQLEKSRLLSDRFSAERPKGSFSTLEIQRTEQGDSAMYLCASSLRSGAGANVLTFGAGSRLTVL.

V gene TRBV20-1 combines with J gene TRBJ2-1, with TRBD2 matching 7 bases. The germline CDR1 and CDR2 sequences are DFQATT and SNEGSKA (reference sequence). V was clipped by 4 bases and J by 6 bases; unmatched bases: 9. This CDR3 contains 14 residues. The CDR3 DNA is TGCAGTGCTATTCGGGGGGATTATAGCAATGAGCAGTTCTTC. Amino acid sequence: CSAIRGDYSNEQFF.

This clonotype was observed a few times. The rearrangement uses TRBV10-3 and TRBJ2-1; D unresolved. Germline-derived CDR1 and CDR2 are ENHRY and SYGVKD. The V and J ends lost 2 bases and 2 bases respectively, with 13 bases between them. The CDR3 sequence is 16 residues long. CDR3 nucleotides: TGTGCCATCAGTGAGCGGGCAGCCAACCCCTACAATGAGCAGTTCTTC. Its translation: CAISERAANPYNEQFF.

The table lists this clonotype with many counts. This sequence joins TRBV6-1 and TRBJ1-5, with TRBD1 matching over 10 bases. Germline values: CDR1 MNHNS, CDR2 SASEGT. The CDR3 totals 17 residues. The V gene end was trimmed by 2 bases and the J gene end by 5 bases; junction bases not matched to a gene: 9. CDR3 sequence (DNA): TGTGCCAGCAGTGAACAACCCGGGACAGGGGAGGATCAGCCCCAGCATTTT. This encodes CASSEQPGTGEDQPQHF.